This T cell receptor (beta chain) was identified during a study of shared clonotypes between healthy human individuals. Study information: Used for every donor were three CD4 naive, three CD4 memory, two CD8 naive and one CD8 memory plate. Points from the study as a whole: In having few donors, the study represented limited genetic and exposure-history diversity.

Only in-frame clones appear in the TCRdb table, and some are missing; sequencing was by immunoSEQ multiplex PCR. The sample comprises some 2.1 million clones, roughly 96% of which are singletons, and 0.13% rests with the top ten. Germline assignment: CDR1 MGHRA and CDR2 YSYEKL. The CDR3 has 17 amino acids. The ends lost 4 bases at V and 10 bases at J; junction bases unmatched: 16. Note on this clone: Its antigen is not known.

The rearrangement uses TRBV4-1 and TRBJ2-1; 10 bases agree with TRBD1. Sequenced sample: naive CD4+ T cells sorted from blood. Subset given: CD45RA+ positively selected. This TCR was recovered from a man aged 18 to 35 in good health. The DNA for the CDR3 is TGCGCCAGCAGCCTAGGAAGTAGACAGGGGGCGAATGGAGAGCAGTTCTTC. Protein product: CASSLGSRQGANGEQFF.